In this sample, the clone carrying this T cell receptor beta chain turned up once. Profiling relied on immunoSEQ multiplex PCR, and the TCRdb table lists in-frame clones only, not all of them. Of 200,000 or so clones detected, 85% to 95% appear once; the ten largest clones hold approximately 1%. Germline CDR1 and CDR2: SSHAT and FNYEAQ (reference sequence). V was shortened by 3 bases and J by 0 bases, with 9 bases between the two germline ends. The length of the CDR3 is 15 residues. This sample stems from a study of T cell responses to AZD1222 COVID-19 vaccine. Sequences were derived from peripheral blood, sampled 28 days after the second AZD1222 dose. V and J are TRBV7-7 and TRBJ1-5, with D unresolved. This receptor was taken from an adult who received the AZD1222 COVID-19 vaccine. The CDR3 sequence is CASSFLEDSNQPQHF. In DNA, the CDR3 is TGTGCCAGCAGCTTTTTGGAGGATAGCAATCAGCCCCAGCATTTT.